These 16 T cell receptor beta chains came from one sample sequenced in a study of HIV-infected patients and healthy controls. The repertoire came from unfractionated whole blood and reflected all unsorted peripheral T cells. cDNA was made from about 500 ng RNA using alpha and beta constant primers. Using multiplexing indices, alpha and beta chain libraries were generated apart by chain-specific third strand synthesis. TCRdb analysed the 5' RACE reads with MiXCR anew, one entry per CDR3 protein. The sample holds about 12,000 distinct CDR3 sequences, 11% seen once. Sequencing used blood. The source is an adult in good health.

This clonotype has a count of ten or more. The chain links TRBV15 to TRBJ2-6; either TRBD1 or TRBD2 may supply D (5 bases each). V was pared by 2 bases and J by 0 bases, with 14 bases between. The CDR3 spans 18 residues. CDR1 is LNHNV and CDR2 is YYDKDF in the germline V gene (reference sequence). The CDR3 region is CATSRPGTVNSGANVLTF. DNA of the CDR3: TGTGCCACCAGCAGACCCGGGACGGTCAACTCTGGGGCCAACGTCCTGACTTTC.

This clonotype has more than one count but fewer than ten. The V and J genes are TRBV18 and TRBJ2-3, with 14 bases aligning to TRBD2. V shed 6 bases and J 6 bases; nucleotides not matched to a gene: 5. The CDR3 is made up of 15 amino acids. Germline V lookup: CDR1 KGHSH, CDR2 LQKENI. In DNA form, the CDR3 reads TGTGCCAGCTCGCCGACTAGCGGGAGGGCCGATACGCAGTATTTT. Protein: CASSPTSGRADTQYF.

This clonotype was seen only a few times. The chain recombines TRBV30 with TRBJ1-5; D might be TRBD1 (5 bases). The germline gives CDR1 GTSNPN, CDR2 SVGIG (reference sequence). The CDR3 length is 14 residues. V was clipped by 0 bases and J by 1 base, with 7 bases between them. CDR3 residues: CAWSVGGSNQPQHF. CDR3 bases: TGTGCCTGGAGTGTCGGGGGGAGCAATCAGCCCCAGCATTTT.

By sample fraction, this clonotype is medium-sized. This rearrangement joins TRBV7-3 to TRBJ1-2, with TRBD1 matching 7 bases. The CDR3 totals 13 residues. The germline V gene has CDR1 SGHTA and CDR2 FQGTGA. V shed 4 bases and J 8 bases; nucleotides not matched to a gene: 7. The CDR3 region has the DNA TGTGCCAGCAGCTCGACAGGGACCGGCGGCTACACCTTC. This sequence encodes CASSSTGTGGYTF. The variable domain in full, completed from reference TRBV7-3 and TRBJ1-2, reads GAGVSQTPSNKVTEKGKYVELRCDPISGHTALYWYRQSLGQGPEFLIYFQGTGAADDSGLPNDRFFAVRPEGSVSTLKIQRTERGDSAVYLCASSSTGTGGYTFGSGTRLTVV.

This clonotype was seen ten or more times. The CDR3 nucleotides read TGCGCCAGCAGCTCGGGACAAATTAATGAAAAACTGTTTTTT. It codes for CASSSGQINEKLFF. V usage is TRBV5-1 and J usage is TRBJ1-4, with D perhaps matching TRBD1 (6 bases). Germline CDR1 reads SGHRS; CDR2 reads YFSETQ. V shed 3 bases and J shed 4 bases, with 10 bases lying between them. CDR3 length: 14 residues.

This clonotype was detected ten times or more. This sequence joins TRBV7-8 and TRBJ1-1; D may be TRBD1 (5 bases). The V and J ends lost 3 bases and 0 bases respectively, with 17 bases between them. Germline values: CDR1 SGHVS, CDR2 FQNEAQ. The CDR3 runs to 17 residues. CDR3: CASSFRSWGTLNTEAFF. DNA of the CDR3: TGTGCCAGCAGCTTTCGCAGTTGGGGCACTTTGAACACTGAAGCTTTCTTT.

This clonotype was detected ten times or more. The chain recombines TRBV11-2 with TRBJ2-1, with 10 bases matching TRBD2. Trimming took 5 bases from V and 2 from J; bases not matched to a gene: 3. Germline lookup yields CDR1 SGHAT and CDR2 FQNNGV. The CDR3 is made up of 15 amino acids. CDR3 region: CASSPSGSPYNEQFF. The CDR3 coding sequence is TGTGCCAGCAGCCCTAGCGGGAGCCCCTACAATGAGCAGTTCTTC.

This clonotype was counted ten times or more. The chain is built from TRBV28 and TRBJ2-3, with 7 bases aligning to TRBD2. Germline loops: CDR1 MDHEN, CDR2 SYDVKM. Trimming removed 3 bases from V and 3 bases from J; junction bases left unmatched: 30. CDR3 size: 23 residues. This CDR3 reads CASSFWVREAPVESPGWTDTQYF. CDR3 bases: TGTGCCAGCAGTTTTTGGGTCCGGGAGGCGCCCGTCGAATCGCCGGGTTGGACAGATACGCAGTATTTT.

This clonotype occurred many times. CDR3 DNA sequence: TGTGCCAGCAGCCAAGGGGGAGTTTTCTACGAGCAGTACTTC. Protein sequence: CASSQGGVFYEQYF. The gene calls are TRBV5-6 and TRBJ2-7; tentative D call: TRBD1 (6 bases). The germline CDR1 and CDR2 sequences are SGHDT and YYEEEE. Between the trimmed V and J ends, which lost 4 bases and 3 bases, there was a span of 14 bases. The CDR3 loop spans 14 amino acids.

By share of the sample, this clonotype is medium-sized. The chain is built from TRBV12-3 or TRBV12-4 and TRBJ2-2; 10 bases match TRBD2. This CDR3 has 15 residues. The trim removed 6 bases at V and 5 bases at J, leaving 6 bases unmatched. CDR3 region: CASRDSGRYTGELFF. For the CDR3, the DNA is TGTGCCAGCAGAGATAGCGGGAGGTATACCGGGGAGCTGTTTTTT.

This clonotype appeared a few times. The chain uses TRBV29-1 and TRBJ2-4; D unresolved. The germline V and J ends were trimmed by 3 bases and 0 bases, with 3 bases remaining between them. This CDR3 comprises 12 residues. The germline V gene encodes CDR1 SQVTM and CDR2 ANQGSEA. DNA for the CDR3: TGCAGCGTTGACGGAGCCAAAAACATTCAGTACTTC. Translating it yields CSVDGAKNIQYF.

Judged by abundance, this clonotype is medium-sized (0.01 to 0.1%). The chain is built from TRBV28 and TRBJ2-3; D is possibly TRBD1 (5 bases). The V gene lost 6 bases and the J gene lost 5 bases, with 9 bases spanning the gap. There are 12 residues in the CDR3. Germline-derived CDR1 and CDR2 are MDHEN and SYDVKM. For the CDR3, the DNA is TGTGCCAGCAGCCCAACAGGAGATACGCAGTATTTT. It yields the protein CASSPTGDTQYF.

This clonotype is deemed medium-sized. The rearrangement uses TRBV7-6 and TRBJ2-3; D gene ambiguous. Germline V gene data show CDR1 as SGHVS and CDR2 as FNYEAQ. This CDR3 contains 16 residues. V lost 5 bases and J 4 bases, leaving 19 bases between the germline ends. In DNA form, the CDR3 reads TGTGCCAGCAGCCGCTCCAAGTCACCTAGGGCAGATACGCAGTATTTT. Its translation is CASSRSKSPRADTQYF.

This clonotype occurred many times. The chain is built from TRBV11-2 and TRBJ2-7, with TRBD2 identical over 7 bases. CDR3 length: 14 residues. CDR1 and CDR2 (germline): SGHAT, FQNNGV. The V segment lost 5 bases and the J segment 1 base; nucleotides outside the gene matches: 5. The CDR3 spells CASSPSSGSYEQYF. The CDR3 nucleotides are TGTGCCAGCAGCCCTTCTAGCGGTTCCTACGAGCAGTACTTC.

A few counts support this clonotype. The chain joins TRBV12-3 or TRBV12-4 to TRBJ1-1; D not resolved. V dropped 6 bases and J dropped 3 bases, with 20 bases sitting between them. This CDR3 comprises 16 residues. Here the CDR3 reads CASRRPTPTEDTEAFF. In DNA form, the CDR3 reads TGTGCCAGCAGAAGACCGACACCGACCGAGGACACTGAAGCTTTCTTT.

In its sample, this clonotype ranks as medium-sized. The chain joins TRBV5-1 to TRBJ2-6; D is possibly TRBD2 (6 bases). V was shortened by 0 bases and J by 3 bases, with 13 bases between the two germline ends. This CDR3 is built from 17 residues. The germline V gene has CDR1 SGHRS and CDR2 YFSETQ. The chain's CDR3 is CASSLAYLGGGANVLTF. CDR3 in DNA: TGCGCCAGCAGCTTGGCGTACTTGGGAGGTGGGGCCAACGTCCTGACTTTC. The whole variable domain, filled in from reference TRBV5-1 and TRBJ2-6, reads KAGVTQTPRYLIKTRGQQVTLSCSPISGHRSVSWYQQTPGQGLQFLFEYFSETQRNKGNFPGRFSGRQFSNSRSEMNVSTLELGDSALYLCASSLAYLGGGANVLTFGAGSRLTVL.